In its sample, the clone carrying this TCR beta chain was seen many times. Its antigen is not identified. Time point meaning: persistent/refractory GD, antithyroid drugs over 5 years with positive TRAb. Following extraction of RNA from PBMCs, that RNA was used to make the TCR library. The sample belongs to a study of regulatory T cells in long-lasting Graves disease. Study outcomes and limitations: Researchers reported studying only peripheral blood, not thyroid tissue.

Library construction for TCR beta used iRepertoire HTBI primers and Arm-PCR of CDR3 regions. MiXCR, run by TCRdb on the multiplex PCR reads, gives a single entry per CDR3 protein. The sample lists some 430,000 distinct CDR3 sequences, 20% to 25% occurring once. Trimming cost V 4 bases and J 3 bases; bases outside gene matches: 6. The CDR3 spans 16 residues. From germline, CDR1 is KGHDR and CDR2 SFDVKD. The sample in question was peripheral blood mononuclear cells (PBMCs), obtained when the disease was refractory, from a patient treated with antithyroid drugs. V and J are TRBV24-1 and TRBJ1-5, with 9 bases fitting TRBD1. The source is a female donor with Graves disease. This CDR3 reads CATSDHTGGLNQPQHF. The CDR3 DNA sequence: TGTGCCACCAGTGACCATACAGGGGGCCTCAATCAGCCCCAGCATTTT.